This is a list of T cell receptor beta chains from one sample in a study of T cell responses to AZD1222 COVID-19 vaccine. The repertoire was sequenced with immunoSEQ multiplex PCR; TCRdb's copy has only in-frame clones and lacks some. The sample holds about 180,000 clones, around 89% seen once. The material sequenced was peripheral blood, taken 28 days after the second AZD1222 dose. All receptors derive from an adult who received the AZD1222 COVID-19 vaccine. CDR3s include the opening cysteine and the closing phenylalanine or tryptophan. Each record gives: CDR3 protein, CDR3 DNA, V gene, D gene, J gene, clone size. D genes are given only for firm matches. Rows may omit the clone size; those that give it use once, few, many or a size class.

CASSLSDRYNQPQHF TGTGCCAGCAGTTTATCCGACAGGTACAATCAGCCCCAGCATTTT TRBV28 - TRBJ1-5 -
CASSLEGTGVYGYTF TGCGCCAGCAGCTTGGAAGGGACAGGGGTCTATGGCTACACCTTC TRBV5-1 TRBD1 TRBJ1-2 few
CASSQIAGGPDTQYF TGTGCCAGCAGCCAAATAGCGGGAGGGCCAGATACGCAGTATTTT TRBV3-1/TRBV3-2 TRBD2 TRBJ2-3 few
CASSSQDSPSTDTQYF TGTGCCAGTAGTTCCCAGGACAGCCCTAGCACAGATACGCAGTATTTT TRBV19 - TRBJ2-3 -
CASSYSAASYEQYF TGTGCCAGCAGTTACTCTGCAGCCAGCTACGAGCAGTACTTC TRBV6-2/TRBV6-3 - TRBJ2-7 -
CASSLSLYNEQFF TGTGCCAGCAGCTTGTCGCTGTACAATGAGCAGTTCTTC TRBV11-3 - TRBJ2-1 -
CASSGETQYF TGTGCCAGCAGTGGAGAGACCCAGTACTTC TRBV2 - TRBJ2-5 -
CASSPADRYHEQFF TGCGCCAGCAGCCCGGCCGACAGGTACCATGAGCAGTTCTTC TRBV5-1 - TRBJ2-1 -
CASSGSSGALGVYEQYF TGTGCCAGCAGTGGGTCATCGGGGGCCCTAGGGGTCTACGAGCAGTACTTC TRBV28 - TRBJ2-7 -
CASSPDREYGYTF TGTGCCAGCTCACCTGACAGGGAATATGGCTACACCTTC TRBV18 TRBD1 TRBJ1-2 once
CASSPEGDRGDTQYF TGCGCCAGCAGCCCGGAGGGGGACAGGGGAGATACGCAGTATTTT TRBV5-1 TRBD1 TRBJ2-3 -